This TCR beta chain was observed in a study of CD8 T cells in ankylosing spondylitis. This CDR3 has 14 residues. CDR1 and CDR2 from the germline V gene are SGHAT and FQNNGV. Deletions cut 5 bases from V and 7 bases from J, with 12 bases between. The sample holds many counts of this clonotype. For TCR beta, libraries came from quantitative 5'-RACE with molecular barcodes. TCRdb recomputed calls from the 5' RACE reads with MiXCR, one row per CDR3 protein. This sample has some 200,000 distinct CDR3 sequences, with roughly 18% found just once. Sequencing used blood, either unsorted or a sorted T cell fraction (not recorded which). The chain couples TRBV11-2 to TRBJ1-6; D may be TRBD1 (6 bases). The sequence was obtained from a male donor aged 10-30 years with ankylosing spondylitis or in good health (not recorded which). The CDR3 nucleotides read TGTGCCAGCAGCCATGGACAGACCAATTCACCCCTCCACTTT. It codes for CASSHGQTNSPLHF.